Listed below are T cell receptor beta chains from one sample, sequenced in a study of blood T cell repertoires in COVID-19. Sequencing was performed with immunoSEQ multiplex PCR; in TCRdb, only in-frame clones are kept and a portion is missing. This table has roughly 330,000 clones, around 84% appearing once. The sample was PBMCs or T cells enriched from blood (not recorded which). The receptors were sampled from a woman under 30 who had recovered from COVID-19. CDR3s leave out the opening cysteine and the closing phenylalanine or tryptophan. The order of the fields is J gene, V gene, CDR3 protein.

J gene: TRBJ1-2; V gene: TRBV28; CDR3 protein: ASSSHDRGGGYT
J gene: TRBJ1-1; V gene: TRBV5-8; CDR3 protein: ASSLGVAGGDEAF
J gene: TRBJ1-5; V gene: TRBV27; CDR3 protein: ASSFYGNQPQH
J gene: TRBJ2-1; V gene: TRBV19; CDR3 protein: ASSTLTGGSGNEQF
J gene: TRBJ2-7; V gene: TRBV7-8; CDR3 protein: ASSLAGGSGNTYEQY
J gene: TRBJ1-1; V gene: TRBV6-5; CDR3 protein: ASSYGQGAVTEAF
J gene: TRBJ1-2; V gene: TRBV18; CDR3 protein: ASSPEAGNDGYT
J gene: TRBJ1-4; V gene: TRBV15; CDR3 protein: ATSRGDLGNEKLF
J gene: TRBJ2-7; V gene: TRBV5-1; CDR3 protein: ASYRQGGDEQY
J gene: TRBJ2-1; V gene: TRBV13; CDR3 protein: ASSPRQGPYNEQF
J gene: TRBJ2-3; V gene: TRBV6-5; CDR3 protein: ASTWAGRTDTQY
J gene: TRBJ2-3; V gene: TRBV18; CDR3 protein: ASSASGGRDTQY
J gene: TRBJ2-1; V gene: TRBV7-2; CDR3 protein: ASSRISGGSIEQF
J gene: TRBJ2-3; V gene: TRBV4-2; CDR3 protein: ASSQVLTGGTDTQY
J gene: TRBJ1-5; V gene: TRBV2; CDR3 protein: ASTEEGGWYSNQPQH
J gene: TRBJ2-7; V gene: TRBV3-1/TRBV3-2; CDR3 protein: ASSHSRTNGYEQY
J gene: TRBJ1-4; V gene: TRBV14; CDR3 protein: ASSQDLEVMANEKLF
J gene: TRBJ1-4; V gene: TRBV10-1; CDR3 protein: ASSPGNNEKLF
J gene: TRBJ1-3; V gene: TRBV6-5; CDR3 protein: ASGYDSSSGNTIY
J gene: TRBJ1-4; V gene: TRBV2; CDR3 protein: ASSGQGASSNEKLF
J gene: TRBJ2-1; V gene: TRBV24-1; CDR3 protein: ATSDPAPSGNNEQF
J gene: TRBJ1-6; V gene: TRBV7-9; CDR3 protein: ASSLEHLFGNSPLH
J gene: TRBJ2-7; V gene: TRBV7-9; CDR3 protein: ASSLMDRGHEQY
J gene: TRBJ2-1; V gene: TRBV27; CDR3 protein: ASSFAALYNEQF
J gene: TRBJ2-1; V gene: TRBV4-1; CDR3 protein: ASSQHLAGSYNEQF
J gene: TRBJ2-4; V gene: TRBV30; CDR3 protein: AWSVTGLRIDKNIQY
J gene: TRBJ1-4; V gene: TRBV7-9; CDR3 protein: ASSLQGEKLF
J gene: TRBJ2-1; V gene: TRBV6-4; CDR3 protein: ASSESGGASNEQF
J gene: TRBJ1-3; V gene: TRBV7-9; CDR3 protein: ASSSGTGGVGRTGNTIY
J gene: TRBJ1-2; V gene: TRBV25-1; CDR3 protein: ASSPGQVYGYT
J gene: TRBJ1-6; V gene: TRBV4-1; CDR3 protein: ASSQDPGESYNSPLH
J gene: TRBJ1-1; V gene: TRBV19; CDR3 protein: ASSMRYRGGVRGTEAF
J gene: TRBJ1-2; V gene: TRBV25-1; CDR3 protein: ASSEWTDNYGYT
J gene: TRBJ2-2; V gene: TRBV6-5; CDR3 protein: ASLLALNTGELF
J gene: TRBJ2-3; V gene: TRBV19; CDR3 protein: ASTPRGRPSTDTQY
J gene: TRBJ1-1; V gene: TRBV6-2/TRBV6-3; CDR3 protein: ASSAGETGEAF
J gene: TRBJ1-5; V gene: TRBV15; CDR3 protein: ATHTGQGDSNQPQH
J gene: TRBJ1-1; V gene: TRBV5-1; CDR3 protein: ASAFGWEGTEAF
J gene: TRBJ2-5; V gene: TRBV3-1/TRBV3-2; CDR3 protein: ASSPRTGVQETQY
J gene: TRBJ1-2; V gene: TRBV29-1; CDR3 protein: SVYFQGSGYT